In this sample, the clone carrying this T cell receptor beta chain turned up many times. Its antigen is as yet unknown. The CDR3 extends 3 residues past the end of the read, so its final part is completed from the germline J gene. The data belong to a study of T cell clonality in common variable immunodeficiency. The CDR3 is made up of 14 amino acids. V was pared by 8 bases and J by 6 bases, with 11 bases of the junction left unmatched. Germline values: CDR1 MNHEY, CDR2 SMNVEV (reference sequence). General study findings and limits: In common variable immunodeficiency, TCR beta chains reportedly carried fewer deletions and N-nucleotide insertions.

The repertoire was sequenced with immunoSEQ multiplex PCR; TCRdb's copy has only in-frame clones and lacks some. There are 30,000 to 45,000 clones in the sample, none observed a single time. The TCR comes from a person aged 18 to 69 in good health. The rearrangement joins TRBV27 to TRBJ1-2, with 8 nucleotides matching TRBD1. Sequenced input: peripheral blood mononuclear cells. CDR3 loop: CASLGQGASHGYTF. The CDR3 bases that were read are TGTGCCAGCCTCGGGCAGGGGGCTAGCCATGGC.